The T cell receptor (beta chain) described here comes from a study of Ad26.COV2.S vaccination and SARS-CoV-2 variants. Study summary: Each vaccinee took Ad26.COV2.S intramuscularly, once or twice 56 days apart. Findings of the study overall: Reportedly, spike-specific CD8+ and CD4+ T cell responses achieved substantial breadth once vaccination had taken place. It is possible that the TCR breadth and depth analyses underestimated the total T cell responses. Vaccine recipients and placebo recipients showed similar non-spike TCR breadth.

Regarding treatment: around 19 received Ad26.COV2.S at low or high dose, single or two shots; 5 received placebo; per-sample allocation not given. Following the first vaccine or placebo injection, samples were taken on day 63. Method: immunoSEQ multiplex PCR; TCRdb's copy keeps in-frame clones and lacks some. The sample yields approximately 450,000 clones, around 90% seen once. V shed 4 bases and J shed 3 bases, with 13 bases lying between them. In germline, CDR1 is SGHAT, CDR2 FQNNGV. This CDR3 has 15 residues. Concerning this clone itself: Its antigen is as yet unknown.

This receptor was obtained from a person aged 18 to 65 who received the Ad26.COV2.S COVID-19 vaccine or a placebo. Source: peripheral blood, taken in a trial of Ad26.COV2.S vaccine versus placebo. The chain uses TRBV11-2 and TRBJ2-1, with D maybe TRBD1 (7 bases). CDR3 DNA sequence: TGTGCCAGCAGCTCCCCCAGGGGGGACTACAATGAGCAGTTCTTC. This codes for CASSSPRGDYNEQFF.